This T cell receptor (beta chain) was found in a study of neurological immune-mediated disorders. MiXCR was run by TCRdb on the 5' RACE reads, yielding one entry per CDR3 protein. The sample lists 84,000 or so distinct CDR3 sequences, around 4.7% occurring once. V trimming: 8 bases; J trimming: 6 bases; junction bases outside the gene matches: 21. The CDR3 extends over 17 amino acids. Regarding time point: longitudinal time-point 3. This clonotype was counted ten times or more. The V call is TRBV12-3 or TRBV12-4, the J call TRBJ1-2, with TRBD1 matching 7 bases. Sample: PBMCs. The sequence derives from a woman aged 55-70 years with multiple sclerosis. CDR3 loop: CASGPGGGGFGRHGYTF. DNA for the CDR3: TGTGCCAGCGGCCCCGGAGGGGGCGGCTTCGGCAGACATGGCTACACCTTC.